This TCR beta chain appears in the sequencing data of a study of cytotoxic CD8 clonotypes in ibrutinib-treated CLL. Study-wide background: Roughly 25 partial and 2 complete responses; at median approximately 6 years, 14 remitted, around twelve progressed.

Method: immunoSEQ multiplex PCR; TCRdb's copy keeps in-frame clones and lacks some. The sample shows over 150,000 clones, 70% to 85% of them seen only once. With respect to this clone: Its antigen is unknown.

Germline V gene sequence: CDR1 MDHEN, CDR2 SYDVKM. This CDR3 spans 13 amino acids. The V and J ends lost 4 bases and 7 bases, in that order; junction bases with no gene match: 6. Study-level results: Sampling time points were not equivalent between sustained-remission and progressing patients.

This TCR derives from a human donor with chronic lymphocytic leukemia. The sample was PBMCs, taken after 12 months of ibrutinib treatment. The rearrangement uses TRBV28 and TRBJ1-1; TRBD1 matches 7 bases. CDR3 coding DNA: TGTGCCAGCAGTTCCACAGGGGCGGGTGAAGCTTTCTTT. The encoded protein is CASSSTGAGEAFF.